Following are 27 T cell receptor beta chains from one sample sequenced in a study of response to subunit inactivated influenza vaccine. One entry per CDR3 protein, called by TCRdb with MiXCR from the RT-PCR reads. The sample contains around 750,000 distinct CDR3 sequences, around 21% of which appear only once. This sample comprised PBMCs from blood, obtained roughly 5 days after vaccination. The receptor set was obtained from a man aged 50 to 60 who received an inactivated influenza vaccine.

The V gene is TRBV4-3, the J gene TRBJ2-7; 10 bases are shared with TRBD1. CDR3 length equals 15 residues. Germline CDR1 reads LGHNA; CDR2 reads YSLEER. Germline trimming cut 4 bases from V and 7 bases from J; bases unmatched to any gene: 10. Written as DNA, the CDR3 is TGCGCCAGCAGCCTCGGGACAGGGGACCCGTGGGAGCAGTACTTC. Amino acids: CASSLGTGDPWEQYF.

The chain is built from TRBV20-1 and TRBJ2-1; no reliable D call. In germline, CDR1 is DFQATT, CDR2 SNEGSKA (reference sequence). The CDR3 is 8 residues long. CDR3 bases: TGCAGGGACAATGAGCAGTTCTTC. As protein: CRDNEQFF.

DNA for the CDR3: TGTGCCAGCTCACCACCGTTACCCGGGGAGACCCAGTACTTC. Encoded protein: CASSPPLPGETQYF. The chain couples TRBV18 to TRBJ2-5; D call uncertain. CDR3 length equals 14 residues. V dropped 0 bases and J dropped 5 bases, with 10 bases sitting between them. Germline V gene lookup returns CDR1 KGHSH and CDR2 LQKENI. The variable domain in full, completed from reference TRBV18 and TRBJ2-5, reads NAGVMQNPRHLVRRRGQEARLRCSPMKGHSHVYWYRQLPEEGLKFMVYLQKENIIDESGMPKERFSAEFPKEGPSILRIQQVVRGDSAAYFCASSPPLPGETQYFGPGTRLLVL.

The chain employs TRBV20-1 and TRBJ2-3, with 9 bases matching TRBD1. V lost 4 bases to trimming and J lost 3 bases; unmatched junction nucleotides: 8. From germline, CDR1 is DFQATT and CDR2 SNEGSKA (reference sequence). The CDR3 has 15 residues. The CDR3 region is CSAIKPQGATDTQYF. CDR3 nucleotides: TGCAGTGCTATAAAACCACAGGGGGCAACAGATACGCAGTATTTT.

This clonotype turned up a few times. This chain links TRBV6-1 with TRBJ2-7; TRBD2 aligns across 7 bases. J gave up 2 bases and V 5 bases, and 6 bases lay outside the gene matches. The CDR3 sequence is 14 residues long. The germline V gene has CDR1 MNHNS and CDR2 SASEGT. This chain's CDR3 is CASSKGLPTYEQYF. In DNA, the CDR3 is TGTGCCAGCAGTAAGGGACTACCTACCTACGAGCAGTACTTC.

This clonotype has a handful of counts. The CDR3 DNA sequence: TGCAGTGCTAGAGATCTGAGGGGCGGCAATGAGCAGTTCTTC. Its protein product is CSARDLRGGNEQFF. The chain links TRBV20-1 to TRBJ2-1; the D gene could be TRBD1 or TRBD2 (5 bases each). The germline gives CDR1 DFQATT, CDR2 SNEGSKA (reference sequence). Trimming removed 0 bases at V and 6 bases at J, with 12 bases between. CDR3 length: 14 residues.

CDR3 loop: CAMALGDTYEQYF. The CDR3 DNA sequence: TGTGCCATGGCCCTAGGGGACACCTACGAGCAGTACTTC. This chain connects TRBV10-3 to TRBJ2-7, with a weak D call TRBD1 (6 bases). Trimming left V 9 bases short and J 2 bases short, with 14 bases between. CDR3 size: 13 residues. Germline V lookup: CDR1 ENHRY, CDR2 SYGVKD.

The sample holds a few counts of this clonotype. The chain is built from TRBV7-2 and TRBJ1-2; D is perhaps TRBD1 (6 bases). Trimming removed 4 bases from V and 6 bases from J, with 12 bases in between. The CDR3 contains 13 residues. CDR1 and CDR2 from the germline V gene are SGHTA and FQGNSA. DNA of the CDR3: TGTGCCAGCAGCTCAACAGGGAATGATGGCTACACCTTC. It yields the protein CASSSTGNDGYTF. The full variable domain, rest sourced from reference TRBV7-2 and TRBJ1-2, is GAGVSQSPSNKVTEKGKDVELRCDPISGHTALYWYRQSLGQGLEFLIYFQGNSAPDKSGLPSDRFSAERTGGSVSTLTIQRTQQEDSAVYLCASSSTGNDGYTFGSGTRLTVV.

This clonotype was observed a handful of times. The J gene is TRBJ2-3, the V gene TRBV9; perhaps TRBD2 as D (6 bases). Looked up from germline, CDR1 is SGDLS and CDR2 is YYNGEE. Trimming took off 3 bases at V and 10 bases at J, with 15 bases between the two ends. This CDR3 comprises 13 residues. In DNA form, the CDR3 reads TGTGCCAGCAGCGCCGGGGACTCCTCCTCGCAGTATTTT. Its translation: CASSAGDSSSQYF.

The V gene is TRBV12-3 or TRBV12-4, the J gene TRBJ1-3; 11 bases agree with TRBD1. The CDR3 runs to 17 residues. The trim removed 3 bases at V and 0 bases at J, leaving 4 bases unmatched. CDR3 loop: CASSLSGTGGSGNTIYF. In DNA, the CDR3 is TGTGCCAGCAGTTTGTCCGGGACAGGGGGCTCTGGAAACACCATATATTTT.

The chain is built from TRBV12-3 or TRBV12-4 and TRBJ2-2, with 7 bases that match TRBD1. The CDR3 loop spans 15 amino acids. V gave up 6 bases and J gave up 5 bases; unmatched junction bases: 9. The CDR3 region has the DNA TGTGCCAGCAGCCTCGACAGGGTGCGGACCGGGGAGCTGTTTTTT. Amino acid sequence: CASSLDRVRTGELFF.

This chain joins TRBV29-1 and TRBJ2-1; 10 nucleotides line up with TRBD2. The V gene's germline CDR1 is SQVTM and CDR2 ANQGSEA. Trimming cost V 4 bases and J 0 bases; bases outside gene matches: 9. CDR3 length: 17 residues. CDR3 sequence (DNA): TGCAGCGTTGTCCGACTAGCGGGTCAAAGCTCCTACAATGAGCAGTTCTTC. As protein: CSVVRLAGQSSYNEQFF.

This chain links TRBV6-5 with TRBJ1-3; D remains unclear. The CDR3 consists of 14 residues. Per germline, CDR1 MNHEY and CDR2 SVGAGI. V was pared by 4 bases and J by 0 bases, with 7 bases between. The CDR3 DNA is TGTGCCAGCAGTTCTGAGGCCTCTGGAAACACCATATATTTT. Translated, it gives CASSSEASGNTIYF.

The chain recombines TRBV5-5 with TRBJ2-2; no firm D call. This CDR3 is 14 amino acids long. The V end lost 9 bases, the J end lost 0 bases, and 12 bases lay between the germline ends. Germline values: CDR1 SGHKS, CDR2 YYEKEE (reference sequence). In nucleotides, the CDR3 is TGTGCCATGACGGACGGCTCGAACACCGGGGAGCTGTTTTTT. This gives the protein CAMTDGSNTGELFF.

The chain has TRBV4-3 and TRBJ2-1; TRBD2 matches 13 bases. This CDR3 is 17 amino acids long. Trimming took 5 bases from V and 1 from J; bases not matched to a gene: 5. CDR1 LGHNA and CDR2 YSLEER come from the germline V gene. The CDR3 DNA reads as TGCGCCAGCAGCGTTACTAGCGGGGGGGCGTCCTACAATGAGCAGTTCTTC. Translation: CASSVTSGGASYNEQFF.

The CDR3: CASSLRQGGSNEQFF. CDR3 coding DNA: TGCGCCAGCAGCCTCAGACAGGGTGGGAGCAATGAGCAGTTCTTC. This sequence joins TRBV5-1 and TRBJ2-1; the match to TRBD1 covers 7 bases. This CDR3 has 15 amino acids. The germline gives CDR1 SGHRS, CDR2 YFSETQ. V gave up 4 bases and J gave up 6 bases; unmatched junction bases: 10. The full variable domain, its missing parts supplied by reference TRBV5-1 and TRBJ2-1, is KAGVTQTPRYLIKTRGQQVTLSCSPISGHRSVSWYQQTPGQGLQFLFEYFSETQRNKGNFPGRFSGRQFSNSRSEMNVSTLELGDSALYLCASSLRQGGSNEQFFGPGTRLTVL.

This clonotype was observed a handful of times. The rearrangement uses TRBV5-4 and TRBJ2-2, with 15 bases fitting TRBD2. The CDR3 has 17 amino acids. CDR1 and CDR2 (germline): SGHNT, YYREEE (reference sequence). Germline trimming cut 3 bases from V and 5 bases from J; bases unmatched to any gene: 5. CDR3 DNA: TGTGCCAGCAGCTCCGGGACTAGCGGGAGGAGGACCGGGGAGCTGTTTTTT. As protein: CASSSGTSGRRTGELFF. Based on the CDR3 plus reference TRBV5-4 and TRBJ2-2, the full variable domain is ETGVTQSPTHLIKTRGQQVTLRCSSQSGHNTVSWYQQALGQGPQFIFQYYREEENGRGNFPPRFSGLQFPNYSSELNVNALELDDSALYLCASSSGTSGRRTGELFFGEGSRLTVL.

The chain carries TRBV20-1 and TRBJ1-5, with 9 bases lining up with TRBD1. The germline gives CDR1 DFQATT, CDR2 SNEGSKA (reference sequence). The CDR3 is 14 residues long. Trimming at V came to 1 base and at J to 6 bases, leaving 4 bases not matched to a gene. The DNA of the CDR3 is TGCAGTGCTAGAGTTGGGACAGGGCTTCAGCCCCAGCATTTT. Residues: CSARVGTGLQPQHF.

A few counts support this clonotype. The rearrangement uses TRBV10-3 and TRBJ2-7, with a tentative D call TRBD1 (5 bases). CDR1 is ENHRY, CDR2 SYGVKD, per germline. This CDR3 has 15 residues. Trimming stripped 3 bases from V and 2 bases from J, with 14 bases between. The CDR3 spells CAISDWSDTTYEQYF. The CDR3 DNA reads TGTGCCATCAGTGACTGGTCGGACACCACCTACGAGCAGTACTTC.

In this sample, this clonotype turned up a few times. The chain carries TRBV5-1 and TRBJ1-1; D is undetermined. V was trimmed by 0 bases and J by 0 bases, leaving 9 bases between them. Germline loops: CDR1 SGHRS, CDR2 YFSETQ. This CDR3 comprises 15 residues. The CDR3 protein is CASSLGAGVNTEAFF. The CDR3, as DNA: TGCGCCAGCAGCTTGGGTGCGGGTGTGAACACTGAAGCTTTCTTT. The full variable domain, in which reference TRBV5-1 and TRBJ1-1 provide the parts outside the CDR3, is KAGVTQTPRYLIKTRGQQVTLSCSPISGHRSVSWYQQTPGQGLQFLFEYFSETQRNKGNFPGRFSGRQFSNSRSEMNVSTLELGDSALYLCASSLGAGVNTEAFFGQGTRLTVV.

This clonotype was detected a few times. The J gene is TRBJ2-1, the V gene TRBV10-3, with D hard to call. The CDR3 length is 12 residues. The V end lost 4 bases, the J end lost 4 bases, and 5 bases lay between the germline ends. In germline, CDR1 is ENHRY, CDR2 SYGVKD. CDR3 sequence: CAISASYNEQFF. In nucleotides, the CDR3 is TGTGCCATCAGTGCTAGTTACAATGAGCAGTTCTTC.

J is TRBJ1-2 and V is TRBV7-9; possible D gene TRBD1, 6 bases. Trimming took 5 bases from V and 6 from J, leaving 13 bases between them. There are 13 residues in the CDR3. CDR1 and CDR2 from the germline V gene are SEHNR and FQNEAQ (reference sequence). CDR3 bases: TGTGCCAGCAGCCCCTTTGGGGGCGATGGCTACACCTTC. Its translation is CASSPFGGDGYTF.

CDR3 DNA sequence: TGCAGTGCTAGAGCTGGGGGGAACACTGAAGCTTTCTTT. Its protein is CSARAGGNTEAFF. The genes are TRBV20-1 and TRBJ1-1, with D possibly being TRBD1 (5 bases). The CDR3 is 13 amino acids. The germline V and J ends were trimmed by 1 base and 1 base, with 7 bases remaining between them. In germline, CDR1 is DFQATT, CDR2 SNEGSKA (reference sequence).

The chain is built from TRBV20-1 and TRBJ2-2; D unclear. The CDR3 runs to 12 residues. Between the trimmed V and J ends, which lost 6 bases and 1 base, there was a span of 6 bases. CDR1 is DFQATT, CDR2 SNEGSKA, per germline (reference sequence). CDR3 residues: CSATRNTGELFF. Here the CDR3 DNA reads TGCAGTGCGACGAGGAACACCGGGGAGCTGTTTTTT.

The gene calls are TRBV5-1 and TRBJ2-3; D gene uncertain. Germline lookup yields CDR1 SGHRS and CDR2 YFSETQ. Trimming stripped 4 bases from V and 5 bases from J, with 8 bases between. This CDR3 is 12 amino acids long. The CDR3 sequence is CASSINRDTQYF. The CDR3 nucleotides read TGCGCCAGCAGCATCAACAGAGATACGCAGTATTTT.

The chain combines TRBV12-3 or TRBV12-4 with TRBJ2-2; D possibly uses TRBD1 or TRBD2 (6 bases each). Trimming took 5 bases from V and 5 from J, leaving 12 bases between them. This CDR3 is 14 amino acids long. The chain's CDR3 is CASSRLGGTGELFF. As DNA, the CDR3 is TGTGCCAGCAGTCGACTAGGGGGGACCGGGGAGCTGTTTTTT.

In this sample, this clonotype turned up a few times. The rearrangement uses TRBV2 and TRBJ2-3; TRBD2 agrees at 15 bases. J lost 0 bases, V lost 6 bases, and 4 bases had no gene match. This CDR3 contains 17 residues. Germline V gene sequence: CDR1 SNHLY, CDR2 FYNNEI. The DNA of the CDR3 is TGTGCCAGCAGAGGACTAGCGGGAGGGCCTAGCACAGATACGCAGTATTTT. Translating it yields CASRGLAGGPSTDTQYF.